A single count supports the clone carrying this T cell receptor beta chain. CD45RO-negative cells were positively selected for CCR7, leaving out terminally differentiated effector memory CD45RA+ cells. These data come from a study of shared clonotypes between healthy human individuals. Study overall: CD4 naive and memory got three plates each, CD8 naive two, CD8 memory one.

TCRdb's table, derived via immunoSEQ multiplex PCR, lists solely in-frame clones and lacks some. The repertoire has 2 million or so clones, about 95% of them found once; the top ten carry 0.85% to 1.2%. CDR3 size: 16 residues. Losses at the gene ends were 4 bases for V and 3 bases for J; bases not matched to a gene: 5. Germline CDR1 is SEHNR and CDR2 is FQNEAQ (reference sequence). Sequencing was done on a sample of naive CD8+ T cells sorted from blood. The chain uses TRBV7-9 and TRBJ2-1, with TRBD2 matching over 11 bases. This receptor was obtained from a man younger than 35 in good health. The CDR3 spells CASSSGLADSYNEQFF. The CDR3, as DNA: TGTGCCAGCAGCTCGGGACTAGCGGATAGCTACAATGAGCAGTTCTTC.